These 24 T cell receptor beta chains originate from one sample sequenced in a study of blood T cells in healthy people across ages. A second PCR of about 7 to 11 cycles used a sample-barcoded 5' primer and a J-beta primer mix. TCRdb reprocessed the 5' RACE reads with MiXCR, giving one entry per CDR3 protein. Altogether approximately 780,000 distinct CDR3 sequences are present, under 30% being singletons, with the ten largest covering roughly 3.1%. These data were also filed under a second study, of T cells of mothers and their children.

Specimen: blood. All receptors derive from a boy between 10 and 17 years old in good health.

The rearrangement uses TRBV5-6 and TRBJ2-4; D not certain. Germline CDR1 is SGHDT and CDR2 is YYEEEE. The CDR3 has 11 amino acids. V lost 0 bases to trimming and J lost 10 bases, with 5 bases between them. CDR3 loop: CASSLGVIQYF. CDR3 DNA: TGTGCCAGCAGCTTGGGAGTAATTCAGTACTTC.

This clonotype was recorded a few times. The J gene is TRBJ2-1, the V gene TRBV11-2; D is unclear. Germline V gene sequence: CDR1 SGHAT, CDR2 FQNNGV. Between the trimmed V and J ends, which lost 5 bases and 7 bases, there was a span of 9 bases. This CDR3 has 12 amino acids. The CDR3: CASSPRWNEQFF. The CDR3 DNA reads as TGTGCCAGCAGCCCTAGATGGAATGAGCAGTTCTTC.

This clonotype was observed a handful of times. The chain carries TRBV4-2 and TRBJ2-5; D unresolved. The J call may be mistaken, given a closer DNA end match to TRBJ2-7. Germline CDR1 reads LGHNA; CDR2 reads YNFKEQ. This CDR3 spans 15 amino acids. CDR3 nucleotide sequence: TGTGCCAGCAGCCAAGGGGAAGGCCCCCGGGACGAGCAGTACTTC. Its protein product is CASSQGEGPRDEQYF.

This clonotype has only one observation. The chain is built from TRBV2 and TRBJ2-1, with 8 bases that match TRBD1. With V trimmed by 4 bases and J by 9 bases, 5 bases remained unmatched. The CDR3 sequence is 13 residues long. Germline V lookup: CDR1 SNHLY, CDR2 FYNNEI. The CDR3 DNA sequence: TGTGCCAGCAGTGGAGGACAGGGCACTGAGCAGTTCTTC. Its translation is CASSGGQGTEQFF.

This clonotype was counted a few times. The CDR3 does not end in the conserved phenylalanine or tryptophan, so this is likely a read error. The chain recombines TRBV9 with TRBJ2-7; no clear D gene. Trimming left V 4 bases short and J 2 bases short, with 13 bases between. The germline V gene encodes CDR1 SGDLS and CDR2 YYNGEE. The CDR3 has 14 amino acids. The CDR3 coding sequence is TGTGCCAGCAGCCCCCACCCCCCAGCCTACGAGCAGTACCTC. Translation gives CASSPHPPAYEQYL.

This clonotype showed up just a few times. This chain uses TRBV28 with TRBJ1-4, with a tentative D call TRBD1 (5 bases). The CDR3 has 11 amino acids. The germline V and J ends were trimmed by 6 bases and 7 bases, with 6 bases remaining between them. Germline values: CDR1 MDHEN, CDR2 SYDVKM. CDR3 sequence (DNA): TGTGCCAGCAGGACAGCTGAAAAACTGTTTTTT. As protein: CASRTAEKLFF.

The chain joins TRBV5-1 to TRBJ1-4; TRBD1 matches 7 bases. The CDR3 sequence is 14 residues long. With 5 bases clipped from V and 6 bases from J, the junction kept 7 bases outside the gene matches. Germline V lookup: CDR1 SGHRS, CDR2 YFSETQ. CDR3 sequence (DNA): TGCGCCAGCAGGCCCGGGACAGTTCATGAAAAACTGTTTTTT. Translation gives CASRPGTVHEKLFF.

This clonotype was seen only a few times. V and J are TRBV27 and TRBJ1-1; 7 bases are a match to TRBD1. Per the germline V gene, CDR1 is MNHEY and CDR2 is SMNVEV (reference sequence). Trimming cost V 4 bases and J 5 bases; bases outside gene matches: 10. The CDR3 totals 15 residues. The CDR3 DNA reads as TGTGCCAGCAGTTCCGACAGGGCCCCGGGGACTGAAGCTTTCTTT. Protein product: CASSSDRAPGTEAFF.

This chain connects TRBV27 to TRBJ1-5; D not certain. The CDR3 consists of 16 residues. Trimming left V 5 bases short and J 0 bases short, with 14 bases between. CDR1 and CDR2 (germline): MNHEY, SMNVEV (reference sequence). The CDR3 sequence: CASSPTGSYSNQPQHF. CDR3 DNA sequence: TGTGCCAGCAGTCCCACCGGGAGTTATAGCAATCAGCCCCAGCATTTT.

The CDR3 spells CASSLRQGHNEQFF. The CDR3 DNA follows: TGTGCCAGCAGCCTAAGACAGGGGCACAATGAGCAGTTCTTC. The rearrangement uses TRBV7-9 and TRBJ2-1, with TRBD1 matching over 8 bases. The CDR3 runs to 14 residues. The V and J ends lost 5 bases and 5 bases, in that order; junction bases with no gene match: 5. The V gene's germline CDR1 is SEHNR and CDR2 FQNEAQ (reference sequence).

This clonotype was seen a handful of times. The V call is TRBV20-1, the J call TRBJ2-1, with 11 nucleotides matching TRBD2. V shed 1 base and J 3 bases; nucleotides not matched to a gene: 2. This CDR3 is built from 15 residues. Germline V gives CDR1 DFQATT, CDR2 SNEGSKA (reference sequence). The CDR3 DNA reads TGCAGTGCTAGAGTGCTAGCGGGGGGCTACAATGAGCAGTTCTTC. This codes for CSARVLAGGYNEQFF.

This clonotype was counted between two and nine times. The chain has TRBV5-1 and TRBJ2-2; D is unresolved. Germline V CDR1 and CDR2: SGHRS, YFSETQ. V shed 3 bases and J shed 6 bases, with 3 bases lying between them. The CDR3 is 11 amino acids. Written as DNA, the CDR3 is TGCGCCAGCAGCTGGGCCGGGGAGCTGTTTTTT. Translating it yields CASSWAGELFF.

This clonotype was observed a handful of times. The V call is TRBV11-2, the J call TRBJ2-5, with 12 bases identical to TRBD1. The DNA end is more similar to TRBJ2-7, so the J call may be wrong. CDR3 length equals 17 residues. Germline V gives CDR1 SGHAT, CDR2 FQNNGV. This chain's CDR3 is CASSLDSGQGATYEQYF. CDR3 bases: TGTGCCAGCAGCTTAGATTCGGGACAGGGGGCAACTTACGAGCAGTACTTC.

This clonotype was counted a few times. The chain links TRBV12-3 or TRBV12-4 to TRBJ2-3; D ambiguous. Trimming shortened V by 6 bases and J by 0 bases, and 10 bases separated the two germline ends. The CDR3 consists of 14 residues. In DNA, the CDR3 is TGTGCCAGCAGAACCCCTTCCAGCACAGATACGCAGTATTTT. Its translation: CASRTPSSTDTQYF.

This clonotype was seen more than once but under ten times. The chain combines TRBV12-3 or TRBV12-4 with TRBJ2-2; the D is unclear. V shed 8 bases and J shed 7 bases, with 17 bases lying between them. This CDR3 is 14 amino acids long. The CDR3: CASSPGPRDGELFF. CDR3 nucleotides: TGTGCCAGCTCTCCGGGCCCAAGAGACGGGGAGCTGTTTTTT.

There are many counts of this clonotype. The chain combines TRBV28 with TRBJ1-1, with 9 bases identical to TRBD1. V trimming: 2 bases; J trimming: 4 bases; junction bases outside the gene matches: 8. This CDR3 region has 16 residues. Germline CDR1 is MDHEN and CDR2 is SYDVKM. The CDR3 sequence: CASSLPLGTGSTEAFF. The DNA of the CDR3 is TGTGCCAGCAGTTTACCCCTCGGGACAGGGAGCACTGAAGCTTTCTTT.

This clonotype was seen a few times. The chain couples TRBV12-3 or TRBV12-4 to TRBJ2-3; no reliable D call. The CDR3 contains 15 residues. With 4 bases removed from V and 6 bases from J, the gap between germline ends came to 17 bases. CDR3 sequence: CASSSPGPLVDTQYF. In DNA form, the CDR3 reads TGTGCCAGCAGTTCTCCGGGTCCATTAGTGGATACGCAGTATTTT.

This clonotype was seen more than once but under ten times. The chain couples TRBV20-1 to TRBJ2-1, with 7 bases fitting TRBD1. The J call may be incorrect, as the DNA end agrees better with TRBJ2-7. The CDR3 is 11 residues long. Germline V gene lookup returns CDR1 DFQATT and CDR2 SNEGSKA (reference sequence). The CDR3 DNA is TGCAGCGTCGACAGGGTCAACGAGCAGTACTTC. Amino acids: CSVDRVNEQYF.

This rearrangement joins TRBV5-1 to TRBJ2-5; D is uncertain. The J call may be faulty, since TRBJ2-1 better matches the DNA end. Germline V gene data show CDR1 as SGHRS and CDR2 as YFSETQ. The CDR3 loop spans 12 amino acids. CDR3 nucleotide sequence: TGCGCCAGCAGCGTTACCAACAATGAGCAGTTCTTC. It is translated as CASSVTNNEQFF.

This chain links TRBV3-1 with TRBJ2-5; the D is unclear. V lost 3 bases and J 11 bases, leaving 19 bases between the germline ends. CDR1 LGHDT and CDR2 YNNKEL come from the germline V gene (reference sequence). The CDR3 totals 14 residues. CDR3 DNA sequence: TGTGCCAGCAGCCAGCTTCCCTCGTCTCCGGAGCAGTACTTC. Protein product: CASSQLPSSPEQYF.

The CDR3 is CASRTADAYEQYF. CDR3 nucleotides: TGTGCCAGCAGAACGGCGGACGCCTACGAGCAGTACTTC. The chain is built from TRBV6-2 or TRBV6-3 and TRBJ2-7; no clear D. The length of the CDR3 is 13 residues. Trimming shortened V by 6 bases and J by 2 bases, and 11 bases separated the two germline ends. Germline lookup yields CDR1 MNHEY and CDR2 SVGEGT.

This rearrangement joins TRBV10-3 to TRBJ2-7; D gene unclear. This CDR3 contains 13 residues. The germline V gene encodes CDR1 ENHRY and CDR2 SYGVKD. The germline V and J ends were trimmed by 0 bases and 7 bases, with 10 bases remaining between them. The CDR3 nucleotides are TGTGCCATCAGTGAGTCGAATGGGTTGGAGCAGTACTTC. Protein sequence: CAISESNGLEQYF.

This chain uses TRBV10-3 with TRBJ2-7; D may match TRBD1 or TRBD2 (7 bases each). Trimming left V 3 bases short and J 0 bases short, with 18 bases between. The CDR3 is made up of 17 amino acids. Germline lookup yields CDR1 ENHRY and CDR2 SYGVKD. The CDR3 DNA is TGTGCCATCAGTGACCCCTCGGGGGGACAGAGCTCCTACGAGCAGTACTTC. It is translated as CAISDPSGGQSSYEQYF.

This clonotype was picked up a small number of times. The chain links TRBV9 to TRBJ1-1; D gene unclear. V was pared by 4 bases and J by 2 bases, with 12 bases between. The CDR3 is 14 residues long. Per the germline V gene, CDR1 is SGDLS and CDR2 is YYNGEE. The CDR3 loop reads CASSQLTQNTEAFF. As DNA, the CDR3 is TGTGCCAGCAGCCAACTAACCCAAAACACTGAAGCTTTCTTT.